The rows below give T cell receptor beta chains drawn from one sample of a study of shared clonotypes between healthy human individuals. The assay was immunoSEQ multiplex PCR, and TCRdb's table has in-frame clones only and misses some. Of 2 million or so clones detected, over 85% appear once; the ten largest clones hold roughly 0.13%. Sample: naive CD4+ T cells sorted from blood. These receptors were obtained from a man aged 18 to 29 in good health. Both conserved end residues are part of each CDR3. Each record gives: clone size, J gene, D gene, V gene, CDR3 DNA, CDR3 protein. A D gene is named only where the DNA matches it firmly. The listing skips clone size in some rows; elsewhere it reads once, few, many or a size class.

clone size: NA
J gene: TRBJ2-3
D gene: NA
V gene: TRBV5-1
CDR3 DNA: TGCGCCAGCAGGGAGAGGCCCTCCCTTAGCACAGATACGCAGTATTTT
CDR3 protein: CASRERPSLSTDTQYF

clone size: NA
J gene: TRBJ2-3
D gene: TRBD1
V gene: TRBV2
CDR3 DNA: TGTGCCAGCAGAAACAGGGGCCTCACAGATACGCAGTATTTT
CDR3 protein: CASRNRGLTDTQYF

clone size: NA
J gene: TRBJ1-4
D gene: NA
V gene: TRBV20-1
CDR3 DNA: TGCAGTGCTACCAAAGGGGAAAAACTGTTTTTT
CDR3 protein: CSATKGEKLFF

clone size: NA
J gene: TRBJ2-5
D gene: TRBD2
V gene: TRBV7-2
CDR3 DNA: TGTGCCAGCAGCCGGACTAGGAAGACCCAGTACTTC
CDR3 protein: CASSRTRKTQYF

clone size: NA
J gene: TRBJ2-1
D gene: TRBD1
V gene: TRBV10-3
CDR3 DNA: TGTGCCATCAGGGCCGACAGGGGAAACTACAATGAGCAGTTCTTC
CDR3 protein: CAIRADRGNYNEQFF

clone size: once
J gene: TRBJ1-5
D gene: NA
V gene: TRBV28
CDR3 DNA: TGTGCCAGCATAGAGGACACAGGATATAGCAATCAGCCCCAGCATTTT
CDR3 protein: CASIEDTGYSNQPQHF

clone size: NA
J gene: TRBJ1-6
D gene: NA
V gene: TRBV27
CDR3 DNA: TGTGCCAGCAGTTTATCTTATGGGTCCTATAATTCACCCCTCCACTTT
CDR3 protein: CASSLSYGSYNSPLHF

clone size: NA
J gene: TRBJ2-4
D gene: TRBD2
V gene: TRBV7-2
CDR3 DNA: TGTGCCAGCAGCCCCGCTAGCGGGAGAGTAGCCAAAAACATTCAGTACTTC
CDR3 protein: CASSPASGRVAKNIQYF

clone size: NA
J gene: TRBJ2-7
D gene: TRBD1
V gene: TRBV9
CDR3 DNA: TGTGCCAGCAGCGTAGACGGGACAGCGTACTCCTACGAGCAGTACTTC
CDR3 protein: CASSVDGTAYSYEQYF

clone size: NA
J gene: TRBJ1-1
D gene: TRBD1
V gene: TRBV6-5
CDR3 DNA: TGTGCCAGCAGTATCCAGGCAGGGGGCTCCACTGAAGCTTTCTTT
CDR3 protein: CASSIQAGGSTEAFF

clone size: NA
J gene: TRBJ1-6
D gene: NA
V gene: TRBV18
CDR3 DNA: TGTGCCAGCTCACCCAATCAGGGTAATTCACCCCTCCACTTT
CDR3 protein: CASSPNQGNSPLHF

clone size: NA
J gene: TRBJ2-2
D gene: NA
V gene: TRBV12-5
CDR3 DNA: TGTGCTAGTGGGTTCGAAGGCGGGGAGCTGTTTTTT
CDR3 protein: CASGFEGGELFF

clone size: NA
J gene: TRBJ2-5
D gene: NA
V gene: TRBV7-6
CDR3 DNA: TGTGCCAGCAGCTCCCGCGGAGGGCAGCCCCAAGAGACCCAGTACTTC
CDR3 protein: CASSSRGGQPQETQYF

clone size: once
J gene: TRBJ2-3
D gene: NA
V gene: TRBV14
CDR3 DNA: TGTGCCAGCAGCCAAGACTCCAGGGGCTATACGCAGTATTTT
CDR3 protein: CASSQDSRGYTQYF

clone size: NA
J gene: TRBJ1-6
D gene: TRBD1
V gene: TRBV19
CDR3 DNA: TGTGCCACTAGACAGGGGGCGAATTCACCCCTCCACTTT
CDR3 protein: CATRQGANSPLHF

clone size: NA
J gene: TRBJ2-7
D gene: TRBD1
V gene: TRBV6-5
CDR3 DNA: TGTGCCAGCAGTTACCGAGGACAGGGTACCTACGAGCAGTACTTC
CDR3 protein: CASSYRGQGTYEQYF

clone size: NA
J gene: TRBJ2-7
D gene: TRBD2
V gene: TRBV4-1
CDR3 DNA: TGCGCCAGCAGCCTATCACTCACCGGGGGAGGGGTGTCCTACGAGCAGTACTTC
CDR3 protein: CASSLSLTGGGVSYEQYF

clone size: NA
J gene: TRBJ2-4
D gene: NA
V gene: TRBV18
CDR3 DNA: TGTGCCAGCTCACCAGATCGGGTCAGTCTAGCCAAAAACATTCAGTACTTC
CDR3 protein: CASSPDRVSLAKNIQYF

clone size: NA
J gene: TRBJ2-1
D gene: NA
V gene: TRBV6-6
CDR3 DNA: TGTGCCAGCAGTTACTCGATCGGTCGCATCGAGCAGTTCTTC
CDR3 protein: CASSYSIGRIEQFF

clone size: NA
J gene: TRBJ2-7
D gene: TRBD2
V gene: TRBV11-2
CDR3 DNA: TGTGCCAGCAGCTTAGAGGGACTAGCGGCTACATACGAGCAGTACTTC
CDR3 protein: CASSLEGLAATYEQYF

clone size: NA
J gene: TRBJ2-7
D gene: TRBD1
V gene: TRBV4-3
CDR3 DNA: TGCGCCAGCAGCCAAGGGTCAGGGGGCCCTTACGAGCAGTACTTC
CDR3 protein: CASSQGSGGPYEQYF

clone size: NA
J gene: TRBJ1-5
D gene: NA
V gene: TRBV6-1
CDR3 DNA: TGTGCCAGCAGTGAAGCGCTTCTGGTTCAGCCCCAGCATTTT
CDR3 protein: CASSEALLVQPQHF

clone size: NA
J gene: TRBJ2-4
D gene: NA
V gene: TRBV29-1
CDR3 DNA: TGCAGCGCCCTAATGGGAGTCCCGAACATTCAGTACTTC
CDR3 protein: CSALMGVPNIQYF

clone size: NA
J gene: TRBJ2-7
D gene: TRBD2
V gene: TRBV30
CDR3 DNA: TGTGCCTGGAGTGTACGACTAGCGGAACCCGAGCAGTACTTC
CDR3 protein: CAWSVRLAEPEQYF

clone size: NA
J gene: TRBJ2-5
D gene: NA
V gene: TRBV6-6
CDR3 DNA: TGTGCCAGCAGTTACTCGGGCAGTAAAGAGACCCAGTACTTC
CDR3 protein: CASSYSGSKETQYF

clone size: NA
J gene: TRBJ1-2
D gene: NA
V gene: TRBV30
CDR3 DNA: TGTGCCTGGAGTGGGCGTGGCTACACCTTC
CDR3 protein: CAWSGRGYTF

clone size: NA
J gene: TRBJ1-2
D gene: TRBD1
V gene: TRBV6-6
CDR3 DNA: TGTGCCAGCAGTTACTCCGACAGGGTCTATGGCTACACCTTC
CDR3 protein: CASSYSDRVYGYTF

clone size: NA
J gene: TRBJ2-1
D gene: TRBD2
V gene: TRBV6-7
CDR3 DNA: TGTGCCAGCAGTTACGCACTAGCGGGACCCTACAATGAGCAGTTCTTC
CDR3 protein: CASSYALAGPYNEQFF

clone size: NA
J gene: TRBJ2-3
D gene: TRBD2
V gene: TRBV30
CDR3 DNA: TGTGCCTGGAGTATGACTAGCGGGAGGGGAGATACGCAGTATTTT
CDR3 protein: CAWSMTSGRGDTQYF

clone size: NA
J gene: TRBJ1-5
D gene: NA
V gene: TRBV19
CDR3 DNA: TGTGCCAGTAGTATAGAGGCCCAGGGTCGTCAGCCCCAGCATTTT
CDR3 protein: CASSIEAQGRQPQHF

clone size: NA
J gene: TRBJ2-7
D gene: NA
V gene: TRBV28
CDR3 DNA: TGTGCCAGCAGTTTCGGTGGCAGGGGCGCGTCCTACGAGCAGTACTTC
CDR3 protein: CASSFGGRGASYEQYF

clone size: NA
J gene: TRBJ1-4
D gene: NA
V gene: TRBV14
CDR3 DNA: TGTGCCAGCAGCCACCGGACGGGGGTTAATGAAAAACTGTTTTTT
CDR3 protein: CASSHRTGVNEKLFF

clone size: NA
J gene: TRBJ1-5
D gene: NA
V gene: TRBV6-1
CDR3 DNA: TGTGCCAGCAGCCGGGGGGAGGCGTCACGGGGCTCCCAGCATTTT
CDR3 protein: CASSRGEASRGSQHF

clone size: NA
J gene: TRBJ2-2
D gene: NA
V gene: TRBV19
CDR3 DNA: TGTGCCAGTAGTATTCTCCTTGGCAGGAACACCGGGGAGCTGTTTTTT
CDR3 protein: CASSILLGRNTGELFF

clone size: once
J gene: TRBJ1-1
D gene: TRBD1
V gene: TRBV5-1
CDR3 DNA: TGCGCCAGTGGACAGGGCGGGCTCGGAACTGAAGCTTTCTTT
CDR3 protein: CASGQGGLGTEAFF

clone size: once
J gene: TRBJ2-3
D gene: NA
V gene: TRBV11-1
CDR3 DNA: TGTGCCAGCAGCTTAGAAGGGTTCGGTAGCACAGATACGCAGTATTTT
CDR3 protein: CASSLEGFGSTDTQYF

clone size: NA
J gene: TRBJ2-1
D gene: TRBD2
V gene: TRBV5-4
CDR3 DNA: TGTGCCAGCATCGACCCGGCTAGCGGGGGCCTAGAGCAGTTCTTC
CDR3 protein: CASIDPASGGLEQFF

clone size: NA
J gene: TRBJ2-5
D gene: NA
V gene: TRBV5-4
CDR3 DNA: TGTGCCAGCAGCACAACAGGGTCAGAGACCCAGTACTTC
CDR3 protein: CASSTTGSETQYF

clone size: NA
J gene: TRBJ2-2
D gene: NA
V gene: TRBV9
CDR3 DNA: TGTGCCAGCAGCTTGCGACCGAACACCGGGGAGCTGTTTTTT
CDR3 protein: CASSLRPNTGELFF

clone size: NA
J gene: TRBJ1-2
D gene: NA
V gene: TRBV5-5
CDR3 DNA: TGTGCCAGCAGCCCTCAGGGGTACTATGGCTACACCTTC
CDR3 protein: CASSPQGYYGYTF

clone size: once
J gene: TRBJ2-2
D gene: TRBD1
V gene: TRBV7-9
CDR3 DNA: TGTGCCAGCAGCTCGCCCCGGGACAGGGCCGGGGAGCTGTTTTTT
CDR3 protein: CASSSPRDRAGELFF

clone size: NA
J gene: TRBJ2-3
D gene: TRBD2
V gene: TRBV7-9
CDR3 DNA: TGTGCCAGCAGCTCACTGAGCGGGGCGGGCTCAGATACGCAGTATTTT
CDR3 protein: CASSSLSGAGSDTQYF

clone size: once
J gene: TRBJ2-5
D gene: NA
V gene: TRBV29-1
CDR3 DNA: TGCAGCGCCCCGGCAGTCCAAGAGACCCAGTACTTC
CDR3 protein: CSAPAVQETQYF

clone size: NA
J gene: TRBJ2-5
D gene: TRBD1
V gene: TRBV2
CDR3 DNA: TGTGCCAGCACCGAACAGGGGGCGGGAGAGACCCAGTACTTC
CDR3 protein: CASTEQGAGETQYF

clone size: many
J gene: TRBJ2-2
D gene: TRBD2
V gene: TRBV11-3
CDR3 DNA: TGTGCCAGCAGCTCCGGACTAGCGCCCGGGGAGCTGTTTTTT
CDR3 protein: CASSSGLAPGELFF

clone size: NA
J gene: TRBJ2-6
D gene: TRBD2
V gene: TRBV30
CDR3 DNA: TGTGCCTGGAGTGTTCTGGCGGGGGGCGCTGGGGCCAACGTCCTGACTTTC
CDR3 protein: CAWSVLAGGAGANVLTF

clone size: NA
J gene: TRBJ2-7
D gene: NA
V gene: TRBV7-2
CDR3 DNA: TGTGCCAGCAGCTTAAAGGTGTCAGGACATACTACATACGAGCAGTACTTC
CDR3 protein: CASSLKVSGHTTYEQYF